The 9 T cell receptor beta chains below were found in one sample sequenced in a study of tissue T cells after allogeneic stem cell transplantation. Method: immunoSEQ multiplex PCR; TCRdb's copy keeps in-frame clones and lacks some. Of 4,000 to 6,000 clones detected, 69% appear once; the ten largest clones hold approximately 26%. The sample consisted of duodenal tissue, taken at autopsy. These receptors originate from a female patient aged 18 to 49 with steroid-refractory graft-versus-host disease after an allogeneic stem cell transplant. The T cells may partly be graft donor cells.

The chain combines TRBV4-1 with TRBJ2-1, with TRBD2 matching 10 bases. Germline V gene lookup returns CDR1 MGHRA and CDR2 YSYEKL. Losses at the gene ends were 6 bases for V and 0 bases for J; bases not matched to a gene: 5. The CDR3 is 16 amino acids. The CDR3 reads CASRWTSGSSYNEQFF. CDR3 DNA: TGCGCCAGCAGATGGACTAGCGGCAGCTCCTACAATGAGCAGTTCTTC.

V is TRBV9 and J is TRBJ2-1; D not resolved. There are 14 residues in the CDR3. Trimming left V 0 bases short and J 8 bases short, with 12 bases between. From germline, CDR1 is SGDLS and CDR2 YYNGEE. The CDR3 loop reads CASSVEGRRDEQFF. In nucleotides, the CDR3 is TGTGCCAGCAGCGTAGAGGGAAGAAGGGATGAGCAGTTCTTC.

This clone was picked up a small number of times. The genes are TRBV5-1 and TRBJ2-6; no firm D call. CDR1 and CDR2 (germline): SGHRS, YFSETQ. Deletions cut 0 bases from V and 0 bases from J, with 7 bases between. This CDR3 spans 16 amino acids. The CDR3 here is CASSLALISGANVLTF. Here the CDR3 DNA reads TGCGCCAGCAGCTTGGCTTTGATCTCTGGGGCCAACGTCCTGACTTTC.

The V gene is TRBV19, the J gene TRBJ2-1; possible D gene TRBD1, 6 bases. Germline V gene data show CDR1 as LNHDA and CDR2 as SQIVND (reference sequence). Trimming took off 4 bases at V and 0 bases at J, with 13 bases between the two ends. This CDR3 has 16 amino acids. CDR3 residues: CASSTRQASSYNEQFF. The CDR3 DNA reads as TGTGCCAGTAGTACGCGACAGGCGAGCTCCTACAATGAGCAGTTCTTC.

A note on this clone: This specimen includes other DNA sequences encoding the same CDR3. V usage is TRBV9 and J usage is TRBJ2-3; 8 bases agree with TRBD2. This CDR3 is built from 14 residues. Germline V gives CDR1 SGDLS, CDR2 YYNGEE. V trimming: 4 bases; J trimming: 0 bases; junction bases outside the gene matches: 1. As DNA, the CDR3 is TGTGCCAGCAGCCTAGCGGGTAGCACAGATACGCAGTATTTT. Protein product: CASSLAGSTDTQYF.

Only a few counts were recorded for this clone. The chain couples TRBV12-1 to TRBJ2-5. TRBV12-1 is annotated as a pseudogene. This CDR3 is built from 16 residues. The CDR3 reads CASSFPGPKYQETQYF. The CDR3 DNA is TGTGCCAGCAGCTTCCCGGGACCTAAGTACCAAGAGACCCAGTACTTC.

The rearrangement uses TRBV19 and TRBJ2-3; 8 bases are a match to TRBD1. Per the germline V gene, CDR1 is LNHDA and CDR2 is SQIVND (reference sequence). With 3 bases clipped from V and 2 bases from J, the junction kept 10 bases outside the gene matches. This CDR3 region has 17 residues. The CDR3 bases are TGTGCCAGTAGTATTCCTTTCGGACAGGGCTACACAGATACGCAGTATTTT. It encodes CASSIPFGQGYTDTQYF.

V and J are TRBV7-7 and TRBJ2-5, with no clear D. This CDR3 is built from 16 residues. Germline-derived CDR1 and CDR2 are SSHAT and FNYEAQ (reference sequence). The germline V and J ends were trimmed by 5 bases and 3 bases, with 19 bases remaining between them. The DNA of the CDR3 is TGTGCCAGCAGCCAAAGGGTTTACAGAGGAAAAGAGACCCAGTACTTC. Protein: CASSQRVYRGKETQYF.

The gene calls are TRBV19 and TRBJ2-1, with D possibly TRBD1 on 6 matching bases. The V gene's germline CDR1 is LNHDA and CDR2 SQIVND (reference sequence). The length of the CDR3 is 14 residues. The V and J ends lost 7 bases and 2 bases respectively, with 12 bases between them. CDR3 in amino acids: CASNNRAPYNEQFF. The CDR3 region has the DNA TGTGCCAGTAATAACAGGGCCCCCTACAATGAGCAGTTCTTC.